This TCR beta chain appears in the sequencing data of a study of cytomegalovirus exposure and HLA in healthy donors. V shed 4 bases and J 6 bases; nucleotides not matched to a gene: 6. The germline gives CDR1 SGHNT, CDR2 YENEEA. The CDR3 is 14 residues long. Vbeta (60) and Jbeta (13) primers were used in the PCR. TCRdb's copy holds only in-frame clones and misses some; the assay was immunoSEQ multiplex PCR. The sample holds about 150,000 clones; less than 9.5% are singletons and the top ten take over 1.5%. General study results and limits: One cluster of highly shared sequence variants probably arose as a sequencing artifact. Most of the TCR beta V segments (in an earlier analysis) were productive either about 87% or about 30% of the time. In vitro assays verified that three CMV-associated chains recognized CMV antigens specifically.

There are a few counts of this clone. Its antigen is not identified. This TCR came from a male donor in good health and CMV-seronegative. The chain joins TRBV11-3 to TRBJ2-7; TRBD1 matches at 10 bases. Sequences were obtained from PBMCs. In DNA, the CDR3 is TGTGCCAGCAGCTCCGGGACAGGGGTTGGCGAGCAGTACTTC. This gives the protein CASSSGTGVGEQYF. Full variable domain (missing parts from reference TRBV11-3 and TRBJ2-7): EAGVVQSPRYKIIEKKQPVAFWCNPISGHNTLYWYLQNLGQGPELLIRYENEEAVDDSQLPKDRFSAERLKGVDSTLKIQPAELGDSAVYLCASSSGTGVGEQYFGPGTRLTVT.